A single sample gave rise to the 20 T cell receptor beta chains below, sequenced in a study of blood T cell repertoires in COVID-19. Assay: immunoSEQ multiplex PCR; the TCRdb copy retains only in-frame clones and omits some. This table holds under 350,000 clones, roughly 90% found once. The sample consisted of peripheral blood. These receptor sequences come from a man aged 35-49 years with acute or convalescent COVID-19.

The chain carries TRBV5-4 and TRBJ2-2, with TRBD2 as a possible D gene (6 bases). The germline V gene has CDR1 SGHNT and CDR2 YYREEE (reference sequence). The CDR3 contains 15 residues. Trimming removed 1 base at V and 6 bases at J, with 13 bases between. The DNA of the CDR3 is TGTGCCAGCAGCTTGAGGCGGGGTAGGGCCGGGGAGCTGTTTTTT. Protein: CASSLRRGRAGELFF.

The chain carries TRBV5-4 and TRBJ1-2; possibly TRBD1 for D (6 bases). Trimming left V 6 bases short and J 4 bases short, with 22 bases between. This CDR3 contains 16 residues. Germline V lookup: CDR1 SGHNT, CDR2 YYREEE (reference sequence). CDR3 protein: CASTPWGQGSFYGYTF. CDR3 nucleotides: TGTGCCAGCACCCCTTGGGGGCAGGGGAGCTTCTATGGCTACACCTTC. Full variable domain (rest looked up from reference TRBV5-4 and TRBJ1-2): ETGVTQSPTHLIKTRGQQVTLRCSSQSGHNTVSWYQQALGQGPQFIFQYYREEENGRGNFPPRFSGLQFPNYSSELNVNALELDDSALYLCASTPWGQGSFYGYTFGSGTRLTVV.

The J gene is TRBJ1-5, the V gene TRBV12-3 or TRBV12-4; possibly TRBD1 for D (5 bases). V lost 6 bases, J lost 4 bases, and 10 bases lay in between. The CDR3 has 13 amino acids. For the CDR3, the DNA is TGTGCCAGCAGCAGTAGGGGAAATCAGCCCCAGCATTTT. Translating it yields CASSSRGNQPQHF.

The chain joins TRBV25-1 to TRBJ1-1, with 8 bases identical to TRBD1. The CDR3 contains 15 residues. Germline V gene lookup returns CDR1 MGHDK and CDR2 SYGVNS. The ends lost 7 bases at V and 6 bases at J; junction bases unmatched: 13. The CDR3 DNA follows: TGTGCCAGCATTCAAGCAGACAGGGGAAGCTCTGAAGCTTTCTTT. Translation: CASIQADRGSSEAFF.

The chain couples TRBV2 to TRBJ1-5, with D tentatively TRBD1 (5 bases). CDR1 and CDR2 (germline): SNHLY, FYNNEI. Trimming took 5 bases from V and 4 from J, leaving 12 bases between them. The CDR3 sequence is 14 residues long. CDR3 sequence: CASSRLGGNQPQHF. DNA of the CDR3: TGTGCCAGCAGTCGGTTGGGGGGGAATCAGCCCCAGCATTTT.

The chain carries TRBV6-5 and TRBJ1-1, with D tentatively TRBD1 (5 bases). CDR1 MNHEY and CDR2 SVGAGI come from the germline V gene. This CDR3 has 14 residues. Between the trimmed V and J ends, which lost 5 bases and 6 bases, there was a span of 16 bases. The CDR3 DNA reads TGTGCCAGCAGTACCCAGGGTAAGTTACCTGAAGCTTTCTTT. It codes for CASSTQGKLPEAFF.

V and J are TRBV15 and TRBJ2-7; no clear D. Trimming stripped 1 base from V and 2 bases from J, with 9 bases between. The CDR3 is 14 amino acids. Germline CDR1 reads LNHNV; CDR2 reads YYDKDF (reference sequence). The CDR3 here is CATSRVNSPYEQYF. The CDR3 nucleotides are TGTGCCACCAGCAGAGTGAACAGTCCCTACGAGCAGTACTTC.

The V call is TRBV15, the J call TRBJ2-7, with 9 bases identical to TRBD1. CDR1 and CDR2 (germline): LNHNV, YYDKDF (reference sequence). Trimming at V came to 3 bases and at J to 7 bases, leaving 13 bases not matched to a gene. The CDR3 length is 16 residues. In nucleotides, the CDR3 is TGTGCCACCAGCAGGTTTACCGGGACAGGGACTGGGGAGCAGTACTTC. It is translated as CATSRFTGTGTGEQYF.

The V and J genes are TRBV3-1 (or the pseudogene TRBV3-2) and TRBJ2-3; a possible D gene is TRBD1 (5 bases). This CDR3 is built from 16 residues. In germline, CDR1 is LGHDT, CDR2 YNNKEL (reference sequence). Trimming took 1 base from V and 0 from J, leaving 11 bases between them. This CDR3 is CASSQGQIFSTDTQYF. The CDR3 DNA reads TGTGCCAGCAGCCAAGGACAGATTTTCAGCACAGATACGCAGTATTTT.

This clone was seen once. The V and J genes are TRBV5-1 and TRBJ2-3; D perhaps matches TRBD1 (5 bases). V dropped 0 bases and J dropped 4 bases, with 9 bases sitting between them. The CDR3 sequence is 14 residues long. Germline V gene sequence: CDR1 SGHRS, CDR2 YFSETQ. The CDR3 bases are TGCGCCAGCAGCTTGGCAGGGCTTCCAGATACGCAGTATTTT. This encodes CASSLAGLPDTQYF.

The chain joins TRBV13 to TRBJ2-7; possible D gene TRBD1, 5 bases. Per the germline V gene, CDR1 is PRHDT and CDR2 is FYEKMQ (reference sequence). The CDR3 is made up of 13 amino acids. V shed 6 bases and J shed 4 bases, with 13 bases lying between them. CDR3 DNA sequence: TGTGCCAGCAGTCTGCAGGGTTTTTACGAGCAGTACTTC. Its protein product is CASSLQGFYEQYF. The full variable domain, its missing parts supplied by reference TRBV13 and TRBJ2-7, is AAGVIQSPRHLIKEKRETATLKCYPIPRHDTVYWYQQGPGQDPQFLISFYEKMQSDKGSIPDRFSAQQFSDYHSELNMSSLELGDSALYFCASSLQGFYEQYFGPGTRLTVT.

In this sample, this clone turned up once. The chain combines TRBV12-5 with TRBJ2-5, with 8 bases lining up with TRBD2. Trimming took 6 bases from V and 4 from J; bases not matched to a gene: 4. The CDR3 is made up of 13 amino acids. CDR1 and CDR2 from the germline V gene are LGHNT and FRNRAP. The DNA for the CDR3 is TGTGCTAGTGGCCCAAGCGGGGGAGAGACCCAGTACTTC. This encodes CASGPSGGETQYF.

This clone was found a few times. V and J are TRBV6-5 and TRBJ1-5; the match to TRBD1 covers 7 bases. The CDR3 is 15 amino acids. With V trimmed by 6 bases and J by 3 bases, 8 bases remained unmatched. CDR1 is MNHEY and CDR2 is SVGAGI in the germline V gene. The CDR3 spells CASSQRGQSNQPQHF. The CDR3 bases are TGTGCCAGCAGCCAAAGGGGGCAGTCCAATCAGCCCCAGCATTTT.

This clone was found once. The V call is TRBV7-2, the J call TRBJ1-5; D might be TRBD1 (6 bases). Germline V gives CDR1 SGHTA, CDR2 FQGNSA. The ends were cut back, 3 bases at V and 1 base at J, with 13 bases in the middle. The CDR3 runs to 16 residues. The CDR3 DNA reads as TGTGCCAGCAGCTTGCAGGGGTGGTTGAGCAATCAGCCCCAGCATTTT. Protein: CASSLQGWLSNQPQHF.

CDR3 nucleotide sequence: TGTGCCATCAGTGAGTCCCTCCGGACTACCCAAGAGACCCAGTACTTC. Amino acids: CAISESLRTTQETQYF. V and J are TRBV10-3 and TRBJ2-5; tentatively, D is TRBD2 (6 bases). The germline CDR1 and CDR2 sequences are ENHRY and SYGVKD. The CDR3 sequence is 16 residues long. Trimming stripped 0 bases from V and 1 base from J, with 12 bases between.

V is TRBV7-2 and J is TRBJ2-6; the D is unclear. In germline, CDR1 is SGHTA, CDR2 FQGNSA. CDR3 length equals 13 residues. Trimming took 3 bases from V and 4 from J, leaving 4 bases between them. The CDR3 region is CASSFSGANVLTF. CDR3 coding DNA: TGTGCCAGCAGCTTCTCCGGGGCCAACGTCCTGACTTTC. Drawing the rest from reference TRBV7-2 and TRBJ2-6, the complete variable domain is GAGVSQSPSNKVTEKGKDVELRCDPISGHTALYWYRQSLGQGLEFLIYFQGNSAPDKSGLPSDRFSAERTGGSVSTLTIQRTQQEDSAVYLCASSFSGANVLTFGAGSRLTVL.

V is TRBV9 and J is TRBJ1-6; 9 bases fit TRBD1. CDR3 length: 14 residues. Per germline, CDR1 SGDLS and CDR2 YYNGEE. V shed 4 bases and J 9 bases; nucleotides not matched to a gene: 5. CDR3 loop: CASSRGTGISPLHF. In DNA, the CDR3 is TGTGCCAGCAGCCGGGGGACAGGGATTTCACCCCTCCACTTT.

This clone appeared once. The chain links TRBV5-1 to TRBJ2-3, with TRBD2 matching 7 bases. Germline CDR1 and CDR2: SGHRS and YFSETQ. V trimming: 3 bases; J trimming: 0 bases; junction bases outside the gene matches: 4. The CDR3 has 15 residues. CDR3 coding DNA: TGCGCCAGCAGCTCAGCAGCGGGGAGCACAGATACGCAGTATTTT. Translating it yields CASSSAAGSTDTQYF.

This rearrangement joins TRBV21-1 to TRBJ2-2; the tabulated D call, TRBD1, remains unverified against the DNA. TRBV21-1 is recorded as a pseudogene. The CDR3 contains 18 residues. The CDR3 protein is CAVVGRQAHRGNTGELFF. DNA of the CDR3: TGTGCTGTCGTCGGTAGACAGGCCCACAGAGGGAACACCGGGGAGCTGTTTTTT.

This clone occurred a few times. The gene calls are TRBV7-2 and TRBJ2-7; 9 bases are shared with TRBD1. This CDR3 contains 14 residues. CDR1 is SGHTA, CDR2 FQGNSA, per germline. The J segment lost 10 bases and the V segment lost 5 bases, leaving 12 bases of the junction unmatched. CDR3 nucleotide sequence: TGTGCCAGCAGCCCCCCGGGGGACAGGGTCTATCAGTACTTC. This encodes CASSPPGDRVYQYF.